This T cell receptor beta chain emerged from a study of CD8+ T cells in alopecia areata. As to treatment: oral pan-JAK inhibitor, 5-10 mg twice daily. Samples from alopecia areata patients were lesional scalp punch biopsies and peripheral blood. As regards this clone: No antigen is known for it.

Findings and limits, study-wide: The study also sequences resident alphabeta T cells of normal skin in scalp samples.

Germline CDR1 and CDR2: SNHLY and FYNNEI. The CDR3 contains 15 residues. The germline V and J ends were trimmed by 7 bases and 2 bases, with 14 bases remaining between them. Extraction and reverse transcription of RNA yielded cDNA as the sequencing template. Data came from immunoSEQ multiplex PCR; TCRdb stores just in-frame clones and leaves some out. The sample shows approximately 210,000 clones, roughly 60% of them seen only once. This clonotype was obtained from a human donor with alopecia areata. Sequenced here: CD4+ T cells sorted from blood, sampled around week 47, from a patient treated with tofacitinib. This chain links TRBV2 with TRBJ2-2; D unresolved. For the CDR3, the DNA is TGTGCCAGCACTCAGAGTACCTCTAACACCGGGGAGCTGTTTTTT. This encodes CASTQSTSNTGELFF.